This T cell receptor beta chain was recorded in a study of vaccination effects on CD4 cells after COVID-19. Sequencing followed a ViraFEST assay step that expanded antigen-specific CD4+ T cells with viral peptide pools. Once cultured for around 11 days, the cells underwent separation to obtain CD4+ T cells. PCR showed that the person got SARS-CoV-2 infection at some point between March and December 2020. Participants were given two doses of BNT162b2 or mRNA-1273 vaccine. Remarks on this clone: Its target is unknown.

Libraries were prepared by immunoSEQ multiplex PCR; TCRdb keeps only in-frame clonotypes and omits some of them. The table has more than 12,000 clones, approximately 80% seen once. The CDR3 totals 15 residues. CDR1 and CDR2 (germline): MDHEN, SYDVKM. Trimming shortened V by 5 bases and J by 3 bases, and 11 bases separated the two germline ends. The sequences come from CD4+ T cells from PBMCs cultured with HCoV-NL63 spike peptides, collected after COVID-19 vaccination. The receptor comes from a human donor who had a prior SARS-CoV-2 infection. The chain recombines TRBV28 with TRBJ2-6, with a weak D call TRBD2 (6 bases). The DNA for the CDR3 is TGTGCCAGCAGTCCGGGGACTCGTGGGGCCAACGTCCTGACTTTC. Translation: CASSPGTRGANVLTF.